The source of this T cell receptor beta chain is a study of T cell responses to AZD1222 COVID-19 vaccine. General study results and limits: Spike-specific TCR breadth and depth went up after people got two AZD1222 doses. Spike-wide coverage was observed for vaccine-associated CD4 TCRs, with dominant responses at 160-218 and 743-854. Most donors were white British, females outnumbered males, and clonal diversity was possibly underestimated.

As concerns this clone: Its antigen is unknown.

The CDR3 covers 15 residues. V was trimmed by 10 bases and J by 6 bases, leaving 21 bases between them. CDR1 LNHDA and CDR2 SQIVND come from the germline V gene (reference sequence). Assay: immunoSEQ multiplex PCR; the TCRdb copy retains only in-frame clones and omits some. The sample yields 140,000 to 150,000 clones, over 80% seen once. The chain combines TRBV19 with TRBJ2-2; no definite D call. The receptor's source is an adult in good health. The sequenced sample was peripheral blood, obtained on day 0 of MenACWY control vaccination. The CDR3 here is CATQRFNAVPGELFF. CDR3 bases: TGTGCCACCCAGAGATTCAATGCGGTCCCCGGGGAGCTGTTTTTT.